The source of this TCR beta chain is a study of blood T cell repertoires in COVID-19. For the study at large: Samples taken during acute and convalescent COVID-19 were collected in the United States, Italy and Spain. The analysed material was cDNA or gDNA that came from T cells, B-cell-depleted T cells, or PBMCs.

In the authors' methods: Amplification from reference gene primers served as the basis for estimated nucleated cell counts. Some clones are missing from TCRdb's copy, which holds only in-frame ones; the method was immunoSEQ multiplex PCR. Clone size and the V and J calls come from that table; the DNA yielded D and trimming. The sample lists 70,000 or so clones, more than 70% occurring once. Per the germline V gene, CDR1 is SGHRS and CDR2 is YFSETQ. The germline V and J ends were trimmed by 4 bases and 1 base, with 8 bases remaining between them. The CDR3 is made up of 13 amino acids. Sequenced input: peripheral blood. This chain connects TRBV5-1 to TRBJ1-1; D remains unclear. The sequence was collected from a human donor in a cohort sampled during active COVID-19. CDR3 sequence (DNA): TGCGCCAGCAGCGATAGCCAGAACACTGAAGCTTTCTTT. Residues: CASSDSQNTEAFF.